These 2 T cell receptor beta chains were sequenced from one sample in a study of PD-1 blockade in mismatch repair-deficient tumors. The table came from immunoSEQ multiplex PCR; TCRdb's copy has only in-frame clones and leaves some out. The sample has 100,000 to 150,000 clones, 85% to 90% seen once. The sample here was peripheral blood, taken 70 to 73 weeks after starting pembrolizumab. These receptors all stem from an adult with mismatch repair-deficient cancer.

The V call is TRBV29-1, the J call TRBJ2-1; D gene uncertain. V lost 4 bases and J lost 3, with 10 bases in between. The CDR3 is 13 residues long. Per germline, CDR1 SQVTM and CDR2 ANQGSEA. CDR3 region: CSVGASYYNEQFF. The CDR3 DNA sequence: TGCAGCGTTGGGGCCTCATACTACAATGAGCAGTTCTTC.

This clone was counted a single time. This sequence joins TRBV28 and TRBJ2-7; 14 bases are a match to TRBD2. CDR1 and CDR2 (germline): MDHEN, SYDVKM. The CDR3 runs to 16 residues. Trimming at V came to 4 bases and at J to 4 bases, leaving 6 bases not matched to a gene. CDR3 sequence: CASSSRTSGRPYEQYF. Written as DNA, the CDR3 is TGTGCCAGCAGTTCTAGGACTAGCGGGAGGCCTTACGAGCAGTACTTC.